This T cell receptor (beta chain) is from a study of T cells after yellow fever vaccination. This clonotype was seen at least ten times. TCRdb reanalysed the 5' RACE reads using MiXCR and keeps one entry per CDR3 protein. This table has some 26,000 distinct CDR3 sequences, 3.4% appearing once. V lost 5 bases and J 4 bases, leaving 8 bases between the germline ends. This CDR3 region has 12 residues. Germline V gene lookup returns CDR1 MNHEY and CDR2 SVGEGT. The study, taken as a whole, reports: Just a small share of clonotypes turned up in the CD4 compartment as well as the CD8 compartment. Peak timing came faster in the weaker secondary response, day 5 versus 15. The study noted that FACS-sorted repertoires could contain abundant clonotypes contaminating from the bulk population.

The J gene is TRBJ2-5, the V gene TRBV6-2 or TRBV6-3; a possible D gene is TRBD2 (6 bases). This material consisted of PBMCs, either bulk or a sorted T-cell subset (CD4+, CD8+, memory, or dextramer-sorted; not recorded which), taken approximately 40 days after the first yellow fever vaccination. The TCR comes from a man aged 18 to 29 who received the YFV17D yellow fever vaccine. DNA for the CDR3: TGTGCCAGCAGTCCGGGACTAGAGACCCAGTACTTC. Its protein product is CASSPGLETQYF.